The clone carrying this T cell receptor beta chain was seen only a few times. Its antigen is as yet unknown. The PCR made use of 60 Vbeta and 13 Jbeta primers. In the source study's methods: Counted up in a later analysis, unique TCR beta chains came to some 72 million, with 9.5 million to 13 million shared. Assay used: immunoSEQ multiplex PCR; TCRdb lists only in-frame clones, some missing. From that table come the V and J calls and clone size; the DNA was used to work out D and trimming. The sample has around 170,000 clones, approximately 85% seen once. The sample comes from a study of cytomegalovirus exposure and HLA in healthy donors. Study details: A previous analysis identified 100 million or so unique TCR beta sequences derived from some 200 million T cells.

V gave up 3 bases and J gave up 3 bases, with 6 bases separating them. The germline CDR1 and CDR2 sequences are MNHEY and SMNVEV (reference sequence). The CDR3 length is 13 residues. General study points: The dataset shows that most TCR sequences were rare, while some public TCRs occurred in many donors.

This sequence joins TRBV27 and TRBJ2-1, with no clear D. This TCR came from a woman under 30 in good health and CMV-seronegative. The sample was PBMCs. This chain's CDR3 is CASSFSIYNEQFF. The DNA for the CDR3 is TGTGCCAGCAGTTTTAGTATCTACAATGAGCAGTTCTTC.